This T cell receptor beta chain emerged from a study of identical twins. MiXCR, run by TCRdb on the 5' RACE reads, gives a single entry per CDR3 protein. Counted here are approximately 680,000 distinct CDR3 sequences, under 8.5% occurring once; the ten biggest clones make up roughly 1.6%. The same specimen was also included in a second study, on yellow fever vaccine responses in identical twins.

Sequencing was carried out using PBMCs. The TCR was taken from a woman between 18 and 29 years old in good health.

The CDR3 here is CASSAPRGPYTGELFF. The CDR3 nucleotides are TGTGCCAGCAGTGCTCCCAGGGGGCCCTACACCGGGGAGCTGTTTTTT. V is TRBV2 and J is TRBJ2-2; 8 bases are a match to TRBD1. This CDR3 comprises 16 residues. Germline CDR1 is SNHLY and CDR2 is FYNNEI. J was trimmed by 3 bases and V by 4 bases; bases with no gene match: 7. Full variable domain (missing parts from reference TRBV2 and TRBJ2-2): EPEVTQTPSHQVTQMGQEVILRCVPISNHLYFYWYRQILGQKVEFLVSFYNNEISEKSEIFDDQFSVERPDGSNFTLKIRSTKLEDSAMYFCASSAPRGPYTGELFFGEGSRLTVL.